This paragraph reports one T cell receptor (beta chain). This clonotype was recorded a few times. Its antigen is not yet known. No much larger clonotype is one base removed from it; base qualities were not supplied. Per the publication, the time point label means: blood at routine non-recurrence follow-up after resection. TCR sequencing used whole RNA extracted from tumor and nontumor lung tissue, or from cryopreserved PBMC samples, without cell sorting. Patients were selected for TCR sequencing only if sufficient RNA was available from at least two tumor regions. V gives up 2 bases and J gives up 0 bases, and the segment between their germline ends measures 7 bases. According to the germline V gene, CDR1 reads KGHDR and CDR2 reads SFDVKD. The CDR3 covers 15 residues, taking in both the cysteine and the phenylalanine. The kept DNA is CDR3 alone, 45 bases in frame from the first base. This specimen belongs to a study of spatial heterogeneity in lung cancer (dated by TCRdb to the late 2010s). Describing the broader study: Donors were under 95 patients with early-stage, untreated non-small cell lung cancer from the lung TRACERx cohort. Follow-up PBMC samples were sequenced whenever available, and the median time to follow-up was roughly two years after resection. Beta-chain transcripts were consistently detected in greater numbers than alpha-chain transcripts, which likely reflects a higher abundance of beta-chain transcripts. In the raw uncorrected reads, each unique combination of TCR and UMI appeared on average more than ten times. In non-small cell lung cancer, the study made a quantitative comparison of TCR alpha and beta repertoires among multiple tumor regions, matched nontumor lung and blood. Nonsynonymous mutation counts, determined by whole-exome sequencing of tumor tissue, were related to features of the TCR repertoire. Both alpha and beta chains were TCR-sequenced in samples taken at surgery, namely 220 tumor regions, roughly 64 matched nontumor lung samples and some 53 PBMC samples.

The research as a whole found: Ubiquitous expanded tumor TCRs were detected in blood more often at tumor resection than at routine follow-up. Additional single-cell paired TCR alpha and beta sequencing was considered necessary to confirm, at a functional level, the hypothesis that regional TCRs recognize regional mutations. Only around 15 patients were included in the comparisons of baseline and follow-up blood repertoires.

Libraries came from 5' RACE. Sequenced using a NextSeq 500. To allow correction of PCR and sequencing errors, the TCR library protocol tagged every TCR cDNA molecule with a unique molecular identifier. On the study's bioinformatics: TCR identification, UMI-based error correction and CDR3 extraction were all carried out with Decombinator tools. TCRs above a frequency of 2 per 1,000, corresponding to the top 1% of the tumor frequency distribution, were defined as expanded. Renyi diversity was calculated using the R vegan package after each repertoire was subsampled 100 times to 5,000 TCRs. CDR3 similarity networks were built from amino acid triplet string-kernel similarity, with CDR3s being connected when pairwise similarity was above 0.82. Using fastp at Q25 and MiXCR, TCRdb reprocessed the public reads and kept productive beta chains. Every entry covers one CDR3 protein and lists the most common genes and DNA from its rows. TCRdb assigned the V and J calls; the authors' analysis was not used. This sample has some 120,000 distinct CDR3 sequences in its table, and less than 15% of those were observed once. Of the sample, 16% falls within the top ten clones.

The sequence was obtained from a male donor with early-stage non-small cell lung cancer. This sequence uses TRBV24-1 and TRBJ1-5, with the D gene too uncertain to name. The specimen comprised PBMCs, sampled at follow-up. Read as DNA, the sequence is TGTGCCACCAGTGATTCGAGGGTTAGCAATCAGCCCCAGCATTTT. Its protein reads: CATSDSRVSNQPQHF.